This T cell receptor (beta chain) comes out of a study of T cells in Graves' hyperthyroidism and ophthalmopathy. Findings of the study overall: A model of 13 V-J features distinguished ophthalmopathy from stable hyperthyroidism. Ophthalmopathy, as predicted by the model, came a median approximately 6.5 months after the prediction.

The CDR3 has 15 residues. In germline, CDR1 is LNHDA, CDR2 SQIVND (reference sequence). With 6 bases removed from V and 3 bases from J, the gap between germline ends came to 17 bases. It was RNA transcripts that yielded the amplified TCR beta CDR3 regions. Initially, a first-round RT-PCR of the TCR CDR3 employed the HTBI primer set. Each CDR3 protein gets one entry after TCRdb re-called the multiplex PCR reads with MiXCR. The sample shows a few hundred thousand distinct CDR3 sequences, roughly 50% of them seen only once. Absence of ophthalmopathy progression within 18 months defined stable Graves' hyperthyroidism. Any patient presenting with uncontrolled infection, other autoimmune disease, pregnancy or lactation was left out. This clonotype was observed at least ten times. Its antigen is not known.

The receptor comes from a young woman with Graves' hyperthyroidism. The sample comprised peripheral blood or thyroid tissue (not recorded which). The V call is TRBV19, the J call TRBJ1-1; D gene uncertain. The CDR3: CASSLGVGWDTEAFF. The CDR3 region has the DNA TGTGCCAGTAGCCTAGGCGTGGGGTGGGACACTGAAGCTTTCTTT.